Below are 2 T cell receptor beta chains sequenced from a single sample in a study of T cells in Graves' hyperthyroidism and ophthalmopathy. From RNA transcripts, TCR beta CDR3 regions were amplified. The HTBI primer set was used in a first-round RT-PCR of the TCR CDR3. MiXCR, applied by TCRdb to the multiplex PCR reads, yields one record per CDR3 protein. The sample carries fewer than 600,000 distinct CDR3 sequences, 12% to 15% recorded once. Sequencing was performed on blood. The receptors come from a woman aged 40 to 55 with Graves' hyperthyroidism.

With respect to this clonotype: This may stem from a read error, because a much larger clone lies one nucleotide away. V is TRBV20-1 and J is TRBJ2-7; D ambiguous. Germline V gene data show CDR1 as DFQATT and CDR2 as SNEGSKA (reference sequence). The CDR3 extends over 15 amino acids. V was pared by 7 bases and J by 7 bases, with 26 bases between. CDR3 DNA sequence: TGCAGTGATCCCCGTCTGGCCGCCACAACTAAAGAGCAGTACTTC. Residues: CSDPRLAATTKEQYF.

This clonotype was detected ten times or more. The chain employs TRBV28 and TRBJ1-1; 7 bases are a match to TRBD1. Germline CDR1 and CDR2: MDHEN and SYDVKM. The V gene end was trimmed by 4 bases and the J gene end by 4 bases; junction bases not matched to a gene: 9. This CDR3 comprises 15 residues. The CDR3 DNA sequence: TGTGCCAGCAGTTATTCGACAGGGAGGGTCACTGAAGCTTTCTTT. Its protein is CASSYSTGRVTEAFF.